These T cell receptor beta chains were read from a single sample in a study of Graves' ophthalmopathy and Graves' hyperthyroidism. TCRdb recomputed calls from the multiplex PCR reads with MiXCR, one row per CDR3 protein. The table includes about 740,000 distinct CDR3 sequences, 40% detected once. Input material: peripheral blood. The receptors stem from an adult man with Graves' ophthalmopathy. The CDR3 runs from the conserved cysteine through the conserved F or W. A D gene is named only where the DNA matches it firmly. Clone size appears in some rows only: once, few, many, or a class for an expanded clone.

D,V,size,J,DNA,CDR3
NA,TRBV29-1,many,TRBJ1-5,TGCAGCGTTGAGTCAGGGGATAGCAATCAGCCCCAGCATTTT,CSVESGDSNQPQHF
NA,TRBV5-1,many,TRBJ2-2,TGCGCCAGCAGCTTGGGCCTCGACACCGGGGAGCTGTTTTTT,CASSLGLDTGELFF
NA,TRBV10-3,NA,TRBJ1-5,TGTGCCATCAGTGACGGAGGAAATCAGCCCCAGCATTTT,CAISDGGNQPQHF
TRBD1,TRBV20-1,NA,TRBJ1-2,TGCAGTGCTTTAGACCGGGACAGAATATTCTATGACTATGGCTACACCTTC,CSALDRDRIFYDYGYTF
NA,TRBV19,few,TRBJ1-1,TGTGCCAGTAGTATTAGCCAGTCAATGAACACTGAAGCTTTCTTT,CASSISQSMNTEAFF
NA,TRBV29-1,NA,TRBJ2-7,TGCAGCGTTGAAGTTAAGGGAGAAAGGCAGTACTTC,CSVEVKGERQYF
NA,TRBV6-2/TRBV6-3,once,TRBJ1-5,TGTGCCAGCAGTTTGATAGTAACAGGCAACTATAGCAATCAGCCCCAGCATTTT,CASSLIVTGNYSNQPQHF
NA,TRBV10-3,many,TRBJ2-7,TGTGCCATCAGTGACTCCCCCCTCGAGCAGTACTTC,CAISDSPLEQYF
NA,TRBV10-3,NA,TRBJ1-1,TGTGCCATCAGTGAGTCTCGGAAGGCGGACACTGAAGCTTTCTTT,CAISESRKADTEAFF
TRBD2,TRBV2,NA,TRBJ2-1,TGTGCCAGCAAAGGGACTATTTCTATGACTAATGAGCAGTTCTTC,CASKGTISMTNEQFF
NA,TRBV5-6,few,TRBJ2-2,TGTGCCAGCTACTTCGGCGGGGAGCTGTTTTTT,CASYFGGELFF
NA,TRBV6-6,few,TRBJ1-3,TGTGCCAGCAGTGAAAGTTCTGGGACATCTGGAAACACCATATATTTT,CASSESSGTSGNTIYF